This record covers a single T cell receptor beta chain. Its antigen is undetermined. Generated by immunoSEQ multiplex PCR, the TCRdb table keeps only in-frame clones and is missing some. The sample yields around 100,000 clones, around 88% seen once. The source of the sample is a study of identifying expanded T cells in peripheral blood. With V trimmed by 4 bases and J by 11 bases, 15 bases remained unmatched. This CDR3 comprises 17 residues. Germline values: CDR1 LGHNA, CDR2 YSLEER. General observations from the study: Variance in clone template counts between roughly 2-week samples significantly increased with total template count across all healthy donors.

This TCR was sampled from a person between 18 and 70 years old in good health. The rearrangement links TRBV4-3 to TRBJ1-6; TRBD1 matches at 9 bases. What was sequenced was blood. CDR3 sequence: CASSPHSGGTGTTPLHF. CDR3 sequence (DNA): TGCGCCAGCAGCCCCCACAGCGGCGGGACAGGGACTACACCCCTCCACTTT.